This entry lists 15 T cell receptor beta chains sequenced from one sample in a study of response to subunit inactivated influenza vaccine. TCRdb independently ran MiXCR on the RT-PCR reads; one entry per CDR3 protein. This sample yields around 520,000 distinct CDR3 sequences, of which roughly 23% are seen a single time; around 1.8% belongs to the top ten. The material was CD4+ T cells sorted from PBMCs, obtained about 5 days after vaccination. These receptors originate from a man aged 45-65 years who received an inactivated influenza vaccine.

The rearrangement joins TRBV5-6 to TRBJ1-6, with D uncertain. The germline CDR1 and CDR2 sequences are SGHDT and YYEEEE. This CDR3 comprises 14 residues. Trimming left V 3 bases short and J 6 bases short, with 10 bases between. The CDR3 loop reads CASSSSRSNSPLHF. CDR3 sequence (DNA): TGTGCCAGCAGCTCCAGTCGTTCTAATTCACCCCTCCACTTT.

The V call is TRBV28, the J call TRBJ1-2, with 8 bases aligning to TRBD1. J was trimmed by 7 bases and V by 6 bases; bases with no gene match: 7. CDR3 size: 13 residues. Germline values: CDR1 MDHEN, CDR2 SYDVKM. The CDR3 reads CASRRQGASGYTF. The CDR3 nucleotides are TGTGCCAGCAGACGTCAGGGGGCGTCTGGCTACACCTTC.

V and J are TRBV20-1 and TRBJ2-2; D tentatively reads TRBD1 or TRBD2 (6 bases each). This CDR3 region has 14 residues. Germline V gene lookup returns CDR1 DFQATT and CDR2 SNEGSKA (reference sequence). Trimming removed 6 bases from V and 7 bases from J, with 18 bases in between. CDR3: CSAKRPGADGELFF. The CDR3 DNA reads TGCAGTGCCAAGAGGCCGGGGGCGGACGGGGAGCTGTTTTTT.

The rearrangement links TRBV11-2 to TRBJ2-7, with unresolved D. The CDR3 is made up of 14 amino acids. Germline lookup yields CDR1 SGHAT and CDR2 FQNNGV. V gave up 1 base and J gave up 4 bases, with 11 bases separating them. Here the CDR3 reads CASSLVFVGYEQYF. The CDR3 DNA reads as TGTGCCAGCAGCTTAGTTTTCGTAGGGTACGAGCAGTACTTC.

This clonotype was seen more than once but under ten times. The chain joins TRBV10-3 to TRBJ2-2; TRBD1 is a possible D gene (6 bases). Per germline, CDR1 ENHRY and CDR2 SYGVKD. The CDR3 runs to 14 residues. Trimming took off 5 bases at V and 0 bases at J, with 7 bases between the two ends. CDR3: CAISRTANTGELFF. The CDR3 DNA follows: TGTGCCATCAGTAGGACAGCGAACACCGGGGAGCTGTTTTTT.

This chain uses TRBV18 with TRBJ2-2; D not resolved. The V end lost 2 bases, the J end lost 4 bases, and 5 bases lay between the germline ends. The CDR3 is 13 amino acids. In germline, CDR1 is KGHSH, CDR2 LQKENI. Written as DNA, the CDR3 is TGTGCCAGCTCACCAGGTTTCACCGGGGAGCTGTTTTTT. It specifies CASSPGFTGELFF.

This clonotype came up a few times. The chain couples TRBV24-1 to TRBJ1-5; D possibly corresponds to TRBD1 (5 bases). The CDR3 spans 14 residues. Germline CDR1 reads KGHDR; CDR2 reads SFDVKD. Between the trimmed V and J ends, which lost 4 bases and 5 bases, there was a span of 11 bases. Written as DNA, the CDR3 is TGTGCCACCAGTGAAGGACCGGGACATCAGCCCCAGCATTTT. Protein product: CATSEGPGHQPQHF.

This clonotype was seen more than once but under ten times. The chain has TRBV29-1 and TRBJ2-1, with D perhaps being TRBD1 or TRBD2 (5 bases each). In germline, CDR1 is SQVTM, CDR2 ANQGSEA. Trimming shortened V by 3 bases and J by 6 bases, and 12 bases separated the two germline ends. The CDR3 spans 13 residues. CDR3 DNA sequence: TGCAGCGTTGATGCGAGTGGGGGCAATGAGCAGTTCTTC. Protein: CSVDASGGNEQFF.

On this clonotype itself: At one end, the junction sequence differs from germline, possibly due to a read error. The rearrangement uses TRBV5-1 and TRBJ2-7, with 7 bases that match TRBD1. CDR3 length: 14 residues. CDR1 and CDR2 (germline): SGHRS, YFSETQ. The CDR3 DNA reads as TGCGCCAGCAGCTTGGACAGGGGACCCTACGAGCAGTGCTTC. This codes for CASSLDRGPYEQCF.

V is TRBV6-1 and J is TRBJ1-2, with a possible D match to TRBD1 (6 bases). This CDR3 has 14 residues. The ends were cut back, 2 bases at V and 4 bases at J, with 11 bases in the middle. Germline-derived CDR1 and CDR2 are MNHNS and SASEGT. As DNA, the CDR3 is TGTGCCAGCAGTGAACAGGGGTCCCGCTATGGCTACACCTTC. Its translation: CASSEQGSRYGYTF.

This clonotype turned up a few times. The rearrangement joins TRBV5-1 to TRBJ2-7, with D possibly being TRBD1 (6 bases). V dropped 1 base and J dropped 4 bases, with 21 bases sitting between them. The CDR3 has 17 residues. Germline CDR1 and CDR2: SGHRS and YFSETQ. The CDR3 DNA reads TGCGCCAGCAGCTTGTGGGCTGGGCAGGGGAGTTGGTACGAGCAGTACTTC. Translating gives CASSLWAGQGSWYEQYF.

The chain employs TRBV12-3 or TRBV12-4 and TRBJ2-7, with 13 positions matching TRBD2. Germline trimming cut 6 bases from V and 4 bases from J; bases unmatched to any gene: 3. This CDR3 has 14 residues. The DNA of the CDR3 is TGTGCCAGCAGGGCGGGACTAGCGGGATACGAGCAGTACTTC. It is translated as CASRAGLAGYEQYF.

In its sample, this clonotype was seen once. The chain carries TRBV6-2 or TRBV6-3 and TRBJ2-7, with a weak D call TRBD2 (6 bases). The V gene's germline CDR1 is MNHEY and CDR2 SVGEGT. The length of the CDR3 is 21 residues. V lost 0 bases and J lost 0, with 27 bases in between. CDR3 nucleotide sequence: TGTGCCAGCAGTTACTCTTCCCGAGTCTATCAGTCGGGGGATAACTCCTACGAGCAGTACTTC. This codes for CASSYSSRVYQSGDNSYEQYF.

The chain is built from TRBV6-1 and TRBJ1-2, with D uncertain. Trimming shortened V by 8 bases and J by 4 bases, and 17 bases separated the two germline ends. Germline V CDR1 and CDR2: MNHNS, SASEGT. The CDR3 is made up of 14 amino acids. The CDR3 coding sequence is TGTGCCAGCGCTCTTAAAGGGCCTCTCTATGGCTACACCTTC. Its protein is CASALKGPLYGYTF.

This clonotype showed up just a few times. The chain uses TRBV5-1 and TRBJ2-1; D perhaps matches TRBD1 (6 bases). Germline values: CDR1 SGHRS, CDR2 YFSETQ. V gave up 1 base and J gave up 6 bases, with 11 bases separating them. CDR3 size: 14 residues. The CDR3 DNA sequence: TGCGCCAGCAGCTTGATGGGGGCTGGCAATGAGCAGTTCTTC. It yields the protein CASSLMGAGNEQFF.